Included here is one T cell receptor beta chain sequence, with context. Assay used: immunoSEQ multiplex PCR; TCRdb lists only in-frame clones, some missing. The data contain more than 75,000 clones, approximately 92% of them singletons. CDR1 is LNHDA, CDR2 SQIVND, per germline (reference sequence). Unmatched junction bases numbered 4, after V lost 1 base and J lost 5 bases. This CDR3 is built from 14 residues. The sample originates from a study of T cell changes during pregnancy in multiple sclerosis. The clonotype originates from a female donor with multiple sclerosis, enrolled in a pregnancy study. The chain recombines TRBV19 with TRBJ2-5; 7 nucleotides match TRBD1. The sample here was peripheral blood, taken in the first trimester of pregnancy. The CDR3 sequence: CASSIGQGRETQYF. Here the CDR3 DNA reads TGTGCCAGTAGTATAGGACAGGGTAGGGAGACCCAGTACTTC. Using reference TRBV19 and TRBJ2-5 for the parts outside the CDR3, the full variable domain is DGGITQSPKYLFRKEGQNVTLSCEQNLNHDAMYWYRQDPGQGLRLIYYSQIVNDFQKGDIAEGYSVSREKKESFPLTVTSAQKNPTAFYLCASSIGQGRETQYFGPGTRLLVL.